This entry features one TCR beta chain sequence. Its cognate antigen has yet to be identified. No much larger clonotype is one base removed from it; base qualities were not supplied. The data derive from a study of blood T cell repertoires in COVID-19 (dated by TCRdb to 2020 to 2021). Regarding the complete study: The collaborator samples originated in the United States, Italy and Spain and spanned the acute and convalescent phases of COVID-19. The prospective study material was composed of cDNA or gDNA derived from T cells, B-cell-depleted T cells, or PBMCs. Subjects who had been exposed to COVID-19, were actively infected with it, or had recovered from it provided the deeply sampled blood TCRbeta repertoires that made up the dataset. The repertoires were made available in a free public database intended to serve as a resource for research on the immune response to SARS-CoV-2. The samples were drawn from the first 160 participants of the ongoing ImmuneRACE study and from 1,254 subjects provided by 6 global collaborators. A de-identified subject ID, COVID-19 status, age in years and sex were almost always included in the sample metadata. Where available, HLA class I and class II types were taken from metadata supplied by the sample provider and were not determined by assay-based typing.

TCRbeta CDR3 regions were amplified from genomic DNA using the immunoSEQ Assay, a bias-controlled multiplex PCR. The original pipeline was this. Nucleated cell counts per sample were estimated from amplification of reference gene primers within the assay. To quantify the absolute abundance of each unique TCRbeta CDR3 rearrangement, sequence reads were collapsed and filtered. For each sample, productive Simpson clonality was calculated as the square root of Simpson's diversity index across productive rearrangements. As stored in TCRdb, this immuneACCESS dataset retains in-frame rearrangements with V and J assigned. A fraction of the clones does not appear; measured against another copy, unresolved V genes explain less than half of the discrepancy, and the remainder lacks a known reason. The V and J calls and clone size are taken from that table; D and trimming were inferred from the DNA. This sample comprises 200,000 to 250,000 clones, 80% of them detected only once. 7.4% of the sample is taken by the ten largest.

Study-wide findings and limitations: Clinical and demographic metadata were provided uncurated, with the amount varying by source and participant.

V and J are trimmed by 5 bases and 6 bases, and the gene matches miss 11 bases of the junction. From the cysteine up to the phenylalanine, the CDR3 has a length of 16 residues. The DNA shown is the 48-base CDR3, in frame from base 1. The germline V gene gives CDR1 as SGHTA and CDR2 as FQGTGA. Participants in the prospective study were enrolled through a virtual design, were aged roughly 18 to 90 years, and lived in fewer than 30 United States geographic areas. Cohort assignment in the prospective study relied on participant-reported clinical history from a screening survey and a study questionnaire. Mobile phlebotomists in the prospective study collected whole blood, serum and a nasopharyngeal or oropharyngeal swab from every participant. Prospective study participants could optionally give additional blood draws and questionnaires over an approximately two-month period. Blood samples from the prospective study were shipped frozen or at room temperature prior to DNA extraction.

Sequencing input: PBMCs or T cells enriched from blood (not recorded which). The origin of this receptor is a woman aged 40 to 50 with acute COVID-19. The rearranged chain carries TRBV7-3 and TRBJ2-3; 10 bases in between match TRBD2. The nucleotide sequence reads as follows: TGTGCCAGCAGCCCTAGCGGGAGAAGCTCTATCGATACGCAGTATTTT. Translated, this is CASSPSGRSSIDTQYF.